This TCR beta chain was captured in a study of control samples from healthy donors and cancer patients. Clones were read by immunoSEQ multiplex PCR, and TCRdb kept only the in-frame ones, dropping some. The sample carries 110,000 to 150,000 clones, about nine tenths recorded once. Deletions cut 4 bases from V and 5 bases from J, with 19 bases between. The CDR3 spans 15 residues. The germline V gene encodes CDR1 SGHKS and CDR2 YYEKEE (reference sequence). V and J are TRBV5-5 and TRBJ2-7; tentative D call: TRBD1 (8 bases). The sample comprised blood. This clonotype was obtained from a woman aged 30 to 39 in good health. The CDR3 DNA sequence: TGTGCCAGCAGCACGGACAGGGAGGGGTTCAACGAGCAGTACTTC. Residues: CASSTDREGFNEQYF.